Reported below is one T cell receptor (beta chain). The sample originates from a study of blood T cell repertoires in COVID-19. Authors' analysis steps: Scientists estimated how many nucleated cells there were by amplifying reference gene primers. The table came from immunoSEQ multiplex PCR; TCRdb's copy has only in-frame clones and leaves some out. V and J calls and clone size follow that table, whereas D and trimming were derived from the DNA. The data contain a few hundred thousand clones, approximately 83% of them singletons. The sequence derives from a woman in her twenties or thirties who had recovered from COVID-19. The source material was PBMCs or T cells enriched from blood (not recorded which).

CDR3 DNA: TGTGCCAGCAGCCAAGGTGGGGAGTGGGGCTACACCTTC. Translating gives CASSQGGEWGYTF. The chain links TRBV3-1 (or the pseudogene TRBV3-2) to TRBJ1-2; D unclear. V shed 1 base and J shed 8 bases, with 11 bases lying between them. CDR3 length: 13 residues. Germline CDR1 is LGHDT and CDR2 is YNNKEL (reference sequence).